What follows is one TCR beta chain and its context. What it recognizes is unknown. Repertoires were generated with immunoSEQ multiplex PCR, while TCRdb's copy carries only in-frame clones and drops some. The sample lists about 730,000 clones; just under 75% were seen once. This specimen belongs to a study of shared clonotypes between healthy human individuals. Study-level background: Three CD4 naive, three CD4 memory, two CD8 naive and one CD8 memory plate were used per donor. Study-wide results and caveats: Some naive CD4 clonotypes, around 5%, turned up in common across a handful of donors. Naive subsets typically showed greater estimated richness than memory subsets. Depth was large, yet rarefaction showed that sorted-subset sequencing was incomplete.

The CDR3 runs to 17 residues. Trimming took 4 bases from V and 7 from J; bases not matched to a gene: 18. From germline, CDR1 is LGHNA and CDR2 YNFKEQ. The sample consisted of memory CD4+ T cells sorted from blood. The subset denotes: CD45RA-negative fraction. The chain joins TRBV4-2 to TRBJ2-7; TRBD2 matches 8 bases. This receptor was taken from a woman between 25 and 40 years old in good health. The CDR3 loop reads CASSPRGLTGGDREQYF. In DNA form, the CDR3 reads TGTGCCAGCAGCCCTCGGGGACTAACGGGAGGGGACCGGGAGCAGTACTTC.